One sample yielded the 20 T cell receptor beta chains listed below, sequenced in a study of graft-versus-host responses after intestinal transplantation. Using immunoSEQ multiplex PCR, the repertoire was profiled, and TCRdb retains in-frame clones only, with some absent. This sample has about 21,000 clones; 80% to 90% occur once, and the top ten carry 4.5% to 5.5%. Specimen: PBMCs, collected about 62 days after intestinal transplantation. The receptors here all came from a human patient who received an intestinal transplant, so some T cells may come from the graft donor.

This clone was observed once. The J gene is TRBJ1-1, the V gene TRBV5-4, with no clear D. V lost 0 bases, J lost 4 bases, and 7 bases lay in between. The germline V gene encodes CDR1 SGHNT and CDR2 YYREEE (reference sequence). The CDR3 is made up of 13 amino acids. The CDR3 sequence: CASSLGPSTEAFF. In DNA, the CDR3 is TGTGCCAGCAGCTTGGGACCCTCCACTGAAGCTTTCTTT.

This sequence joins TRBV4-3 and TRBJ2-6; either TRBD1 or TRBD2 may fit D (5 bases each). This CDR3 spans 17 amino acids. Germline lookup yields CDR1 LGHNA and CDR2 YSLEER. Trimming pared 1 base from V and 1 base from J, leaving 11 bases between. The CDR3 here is CASSQVLEGSGANVLTF. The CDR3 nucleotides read TGCGCCAGCAGCCAAGTTCTCGAGGGGTCTGGGGCCAACGTCCTGACTTTC.

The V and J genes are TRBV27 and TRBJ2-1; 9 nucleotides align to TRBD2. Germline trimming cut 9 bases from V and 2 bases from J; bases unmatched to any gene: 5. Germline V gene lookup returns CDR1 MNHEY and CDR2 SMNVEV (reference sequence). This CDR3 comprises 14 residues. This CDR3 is CASGAGGPYNEQFF. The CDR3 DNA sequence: TGTGCCAGTGGGGCGGGGGGGCCCTACAATGAGCAGTTCTTC.

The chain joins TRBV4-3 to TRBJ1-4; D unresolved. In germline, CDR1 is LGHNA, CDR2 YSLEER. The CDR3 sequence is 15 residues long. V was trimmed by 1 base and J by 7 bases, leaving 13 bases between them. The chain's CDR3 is CASSQGHLGSEKLFF. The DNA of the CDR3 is TGCGCCAGCAGCCAAGGACACCTAGGGAGTGAAAAACTGTTTTTT.

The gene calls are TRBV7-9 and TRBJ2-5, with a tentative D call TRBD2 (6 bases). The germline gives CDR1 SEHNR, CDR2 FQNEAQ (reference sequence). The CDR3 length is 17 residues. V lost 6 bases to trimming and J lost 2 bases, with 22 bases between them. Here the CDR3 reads CASRRLGGLTSQETQYF. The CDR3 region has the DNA TGTGCCAGCAGGAGATTGGGGGGTTTAACGTCTCAAGAGACCCAGTACTTC. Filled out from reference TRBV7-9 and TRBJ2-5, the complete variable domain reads DTGVSQNPRHKITKRGQNVTFRCDPISEHNRLYWYRQTLGQGPEFLTYFQNEAQLEKSRLLSDRFSAERPKGSFSTLEIQRTEQGDSAMYLCASRRLGGLTSQETQYFGPGTRLLVL.

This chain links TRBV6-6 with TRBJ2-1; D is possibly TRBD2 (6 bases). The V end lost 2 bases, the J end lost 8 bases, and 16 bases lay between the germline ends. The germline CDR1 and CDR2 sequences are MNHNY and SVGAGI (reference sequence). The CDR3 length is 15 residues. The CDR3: CASSYGAGMDDEQFF. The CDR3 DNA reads TGTGCCAGCAGTTACGGGGCGGGGATGGACGATGAGCAGTTCTTC.

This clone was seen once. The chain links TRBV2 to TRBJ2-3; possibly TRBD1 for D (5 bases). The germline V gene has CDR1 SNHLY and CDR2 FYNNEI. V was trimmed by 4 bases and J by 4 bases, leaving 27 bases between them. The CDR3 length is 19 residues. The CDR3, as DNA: TGTGCCAGCAGTGGGGGTCAGGGCCCCAGTCACCTCCAGCCAGATACGCAGTATTTT. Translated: CASSGGQGPSHLQPDTQYF.

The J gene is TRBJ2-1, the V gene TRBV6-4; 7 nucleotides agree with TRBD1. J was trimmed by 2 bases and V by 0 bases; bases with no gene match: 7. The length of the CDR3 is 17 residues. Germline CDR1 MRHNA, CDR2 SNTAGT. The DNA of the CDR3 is TGTGCCAGCAGTGACTCGAGGGGGCAGGGGGCCTACAATGAGCAGTTCTTC. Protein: CASSDSRGQGAYNEQFF.

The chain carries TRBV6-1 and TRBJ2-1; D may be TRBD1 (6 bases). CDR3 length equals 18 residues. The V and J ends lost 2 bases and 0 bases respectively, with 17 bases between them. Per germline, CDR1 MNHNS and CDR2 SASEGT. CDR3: CASSELGQIFSSYNEQFF. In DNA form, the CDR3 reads TGTGCCAGCAGTGAACTTGGACAGATCTTTAGCTCCTACAATGAGCAGTTCTTC.

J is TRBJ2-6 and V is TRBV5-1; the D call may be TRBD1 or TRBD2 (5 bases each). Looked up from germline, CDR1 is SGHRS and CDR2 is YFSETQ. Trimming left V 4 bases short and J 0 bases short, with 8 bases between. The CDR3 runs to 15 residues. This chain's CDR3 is CASSRDLSGANVLTF. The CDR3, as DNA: TGCGCCAGCAGCCGGGACCTCTCTGGGGCCAACGTCCTGACTTTC.

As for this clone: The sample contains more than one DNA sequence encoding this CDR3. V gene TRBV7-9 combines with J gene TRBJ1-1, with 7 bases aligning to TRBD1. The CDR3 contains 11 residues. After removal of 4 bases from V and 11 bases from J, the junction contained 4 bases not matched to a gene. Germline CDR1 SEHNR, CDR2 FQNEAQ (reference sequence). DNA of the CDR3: TGTGCCAGCAGCTCTACAGGGGAGGCTTTCTTT. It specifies CASSSTGEAFF.

This CDR3 is CASSHTTGGNYGYTF. Written as DNA, the CDR3 is TGCGCCAGCAGCCATACCACAGGGGGCAACTATGGCTACACCTTC. The chain is built from TRBV4-3 and TRBJ1-2, with TRBD1 matching over 9 bases. There are 15 residues in the CDR3. Germline V gene lookup returns CDR1 LGHNA and CDR2 YSLEER. Trimming took 3 bases from V and 2 from J; bases not matched to a gene: 4.

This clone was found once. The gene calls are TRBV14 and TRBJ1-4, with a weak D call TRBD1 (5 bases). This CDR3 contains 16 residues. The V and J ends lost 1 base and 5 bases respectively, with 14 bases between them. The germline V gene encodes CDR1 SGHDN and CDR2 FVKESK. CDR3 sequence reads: CASSQVRGTGNEKLFF. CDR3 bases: TGTGCCAGCAGCCAAGTACGCGGGACGGGGAATGAAAAACTGTTTTTT.

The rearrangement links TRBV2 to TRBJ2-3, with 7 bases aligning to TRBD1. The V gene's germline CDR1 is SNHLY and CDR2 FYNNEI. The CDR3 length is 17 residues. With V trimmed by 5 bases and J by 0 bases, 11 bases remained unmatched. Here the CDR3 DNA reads TGTGCCAGCAGTTTTCCCAGGACAGGAAAGAGCACAGATACGCAGTATTTT. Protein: CASSFPRTGKSTDTQYF.

The DNA for the CDR3 is TGTGCCAGCAGCCCAGGGGGGGCTTCCTACGAGCAGTACTTC. It codes for CASSPGGASYEQYF. The V gene is TRBV7-2, the J gene TRBJ2-7, with D perhaps assigned TRBD1 or TRBD2 (7 bases each). V gave up 5 bases and J gave up 1 base, with 12 bases separating them. Germline CDR1 and CDR2: SGHTA and FQGNSA. The CDR3 is 14 residues long.

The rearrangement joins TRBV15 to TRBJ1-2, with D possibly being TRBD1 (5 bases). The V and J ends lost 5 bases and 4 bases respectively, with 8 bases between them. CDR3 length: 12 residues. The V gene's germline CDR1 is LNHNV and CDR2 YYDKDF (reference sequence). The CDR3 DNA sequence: TGTGCCACCAGCCAGGGAGTCTATGGCTACACCTTC. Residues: CATSQGVYGYTF.

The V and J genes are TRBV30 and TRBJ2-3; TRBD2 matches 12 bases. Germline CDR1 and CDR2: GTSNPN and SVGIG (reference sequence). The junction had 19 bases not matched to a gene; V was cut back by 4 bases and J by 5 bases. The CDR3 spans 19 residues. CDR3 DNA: TGTGCCTGGAATGGCGCCAGCTCTAGCGGGGGGGCCTGGATAGATACGCAGTATTTT. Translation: CAWNGASSSGGAWIDTQYF.

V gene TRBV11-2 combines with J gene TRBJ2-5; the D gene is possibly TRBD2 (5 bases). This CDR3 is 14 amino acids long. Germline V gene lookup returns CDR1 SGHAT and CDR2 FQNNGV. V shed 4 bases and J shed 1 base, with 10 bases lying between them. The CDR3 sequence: CASSSDWFQETQYF. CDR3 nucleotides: TGTGCCAGCAGCTCGGACTGGTTCCAAGAGACCCAGTACTTC.

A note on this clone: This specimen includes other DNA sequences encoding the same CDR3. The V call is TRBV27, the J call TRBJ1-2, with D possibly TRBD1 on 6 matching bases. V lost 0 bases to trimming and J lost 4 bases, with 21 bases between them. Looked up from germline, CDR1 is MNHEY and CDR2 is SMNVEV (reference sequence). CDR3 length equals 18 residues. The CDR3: CASSLSSTGASLPYGYTF. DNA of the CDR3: TGTGCCAGCAGTTTATCCTCGACAGGAGCCTCCTTGCCCTATGGCTACACCTTC.

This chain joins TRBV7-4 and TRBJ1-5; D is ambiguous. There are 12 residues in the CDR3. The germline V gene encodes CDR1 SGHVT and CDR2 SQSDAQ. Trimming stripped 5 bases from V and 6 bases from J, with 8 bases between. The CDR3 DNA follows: TGTGCCAGCAGCGCCGAGGGTCAGCCCCAGCATTTT. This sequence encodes CASSAEGQPQHF.